This T cell receptor (beta chain) was obtained from a study of spatial heterogeneity in lung cancer. Study details: A total of some 70 untreated early-stage non-small cell lung cancer patients served as donors. Around 25 months after resection was the median timing of the follow-up PBMC samples, which were sequenced when available.

TCRdb re-analysed the 5' RACE reads in MiXCR, keeping a single row per CDR3 protein. This table holds around 110,000 distinct CDR3 sequences, 12% found once. This clonotype was observed a few times. The germline CDR1 and CDR2 sequences are SGHTA and FQGNSA. This CDR3 has 12 residues. V was pared by 3 bases and J by 5 bases, with 5 bases between. Time point described: blood at routine non-recurrence follow-up after resection. Whole RNA was taken from tumor, nontumor lung or frozen PBMC; it was then sequenced unsorted. V gene TRBV7-2 combines with J gene TRBJ2-1; no firm D call. The sample in question was PBMCs, obtained at follow-up. This TCR derives from a male donor with early-stage non-small cell lung cancer. DNA for the CDR3: TGTGCCAGCAGCTTCAATAACAATGAGCAGTTCTTC. Residues: CASSFNNNEQFF.